This T cell receptor beta chain was recovered during a study of patients and donors after allogeneic stem cell transplantation (TCRdb year 2020). Turning to this clonotype: Its antigen is currently not known. The sample holds no much larger clone one base away, and base qualities are not on file.

V was cut back by 5 bases and J by 15 bases, leaving a gap of 14 bases between them. The CDR3, from cysteine to phenylalanine, totals 10 residues. Only CDR3 DNA remains: 30 bases, in frame from the first base. Per the germline V gene, SQVTM is the CDR1 and ANQGSEA is the CDR2. Libraries were prepared through RT-PCR. Data came from a NextSeq 550. The public sequencing data were trimmed at Q25 with fastp and processed into clonotypes with MiXCR by TCRdb, which kept only in-frame beta chains. Under each unique CDR3 protein, matching rows form one entry showing the most common genes and DNA. The sample includes roughly 150,000 distinct CDR3 sequences, with about 24% observed a single time. The ten largest clones capture roughly a quarter of the sample.

Sequenced: blood, either unsorted or a sorted T cell fraction (not recorded which). This TCR was recovered from a human donor who was either an allogeneic HSCT recipient or a stem cell or donor lymphocyte infusion donor (not recorded which). It is not recorded whose cells these are; they may come from a transplant donor. Recombination connected TRBV29-1 to TRBJ2-1, with the D segment possibly TRBD1 or TRBD2, each aligning over 5 bases. The nucleotide sequence reads as follows: TGCAGCGTTTCCGGGGCTTTCGTGTTCTTC. The resulting protein is CSVSGAFVFF.